Given below is one T cell receptor beta chain in context. This receptor's antigen is unknown. Base qualities were left out, and no much larger clone turns up one base away. Read against the paper, the sample's treatment or condition label means: in vitro stimulation with specific CMV peptide epitopes to enrich CMV-specific T cells. This entry belongs to a study of T cell repertoires in cytomegalovirus infection (dated by TCRdb to the late 2010s). Turning to the overall study: The peptide stimulations were aimed at well-studied HLA-B-restricted epitopes as well as recently identified HLA-C-restricted CMV epitopes, whose presentation resists viral immunomodulation. Because public TCR beta signatures pointed to carriage of CMV infection together with the matching HLA type, the HLA type of each donor mattered for the analysis. The paper as a whole reports these results and caveats: The ex vivo response was dominated by HLA-C-restricted CMV-specific TCR beta clonotypes, which also provided the single most frequent clonotype in two of eight donors. In both this cohort and an independent cohort of some 380 donors, the cumulative frequency of public TCR beta family members distinguished carriers of CMV infection plus the relevant HLA type.

The CDR3, from cysteine to phenylalanine, totals 13 residues. Just the 39-base CDR3 DNA is kept, in frame starting at base 1. In the germline V gene (reference sequence), CDR1 corresponds to LNHDA and CDR2 to SQIVND. V is clipped by 6 bases and J by 4 bases, and the sequence between their germline boundaries is 12 bases long. Sequencing was performed on an Illumina HiSeq 1500. The public reads were reprocessed in TCRdb via fastp at Q25 and MiXCR, keeping in-frame beta chains. CDR3 protein sequences are deduplicated, and each keeps its most common genes and DNA. This sample is represented by about 830,000 distinct CDR3 sequences; about 33% of them were singletons. The ten largest clonotypes hold around 12% of the sample.

Material: cultured CD8+ T cells from PBMCs, obtained from culture after CMV antigen stimulation. The rearrangement combines TRBV19 with TRBJ1-1; no D gene call is confident. The receptor was derived from a human donor in good health (CMV status not recorded). Some clones in this sample may be carry-over from other donors' samples. The CDR3 reads CASRQGSLTEAFF. The DNA sequence is TGTGCCAGTAGGCAAGGGAGTCTCACTGAAGCTTTCTTT.